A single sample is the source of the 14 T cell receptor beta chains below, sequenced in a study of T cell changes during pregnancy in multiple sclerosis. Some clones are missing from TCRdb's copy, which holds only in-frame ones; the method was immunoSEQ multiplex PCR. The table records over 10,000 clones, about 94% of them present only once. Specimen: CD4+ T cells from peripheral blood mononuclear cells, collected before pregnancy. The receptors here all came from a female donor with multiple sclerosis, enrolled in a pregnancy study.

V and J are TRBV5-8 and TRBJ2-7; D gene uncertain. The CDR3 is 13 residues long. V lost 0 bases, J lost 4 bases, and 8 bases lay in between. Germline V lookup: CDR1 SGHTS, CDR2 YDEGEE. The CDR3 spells CASSLAPLYEQYF. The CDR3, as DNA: TGTGCCAGCAGCTTGGCCCCACTTTACGAGCAGTACTTC.

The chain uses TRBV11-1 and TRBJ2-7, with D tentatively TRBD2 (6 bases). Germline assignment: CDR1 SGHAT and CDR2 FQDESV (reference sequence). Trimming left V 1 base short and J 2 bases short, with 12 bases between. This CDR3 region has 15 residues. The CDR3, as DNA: TGTGCCAGCAGCTTAGTGGGCGGGGCCCCCTACGAGCAGTACTTC. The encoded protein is CASSLVGGAPYEQYF.

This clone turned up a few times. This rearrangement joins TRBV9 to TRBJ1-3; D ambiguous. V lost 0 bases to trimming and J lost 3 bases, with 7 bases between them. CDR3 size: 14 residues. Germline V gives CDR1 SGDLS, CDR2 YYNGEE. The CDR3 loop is CASSVDRSGNTIYF. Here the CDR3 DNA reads TGTGCCAGCAGCGTAGATCGCAGTGGAAACACCATATATTTT.

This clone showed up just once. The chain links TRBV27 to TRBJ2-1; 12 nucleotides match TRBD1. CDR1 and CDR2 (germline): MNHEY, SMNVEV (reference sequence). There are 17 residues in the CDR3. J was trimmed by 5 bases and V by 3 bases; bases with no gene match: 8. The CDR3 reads CASSFRQGQGAHNEQFF. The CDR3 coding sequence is TGTGCCAGCAGTTTTCGCCAGGGACAGGGGGCCCACAATGAGCAGTTCTTC.

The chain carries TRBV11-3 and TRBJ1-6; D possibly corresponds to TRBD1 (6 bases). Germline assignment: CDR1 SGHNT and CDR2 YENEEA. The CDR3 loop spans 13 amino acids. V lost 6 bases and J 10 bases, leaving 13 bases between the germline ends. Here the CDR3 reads CASSSGQSSPLHF. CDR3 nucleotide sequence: TGTGCCAGCAGTTCAGGACAGTCCTCACCCCTCCACTTT. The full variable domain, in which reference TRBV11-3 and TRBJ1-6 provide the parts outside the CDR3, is EAGVVQSPRYKIIEKKQPVAFWCNPISGHNTLYWYLQNLGQGPELLIRYENEEAVDDSQLPKDRFSAERLKGVDSTLKIQPAELGDSAVYLCASSSGQSSPLHFGNGTRLTVT.

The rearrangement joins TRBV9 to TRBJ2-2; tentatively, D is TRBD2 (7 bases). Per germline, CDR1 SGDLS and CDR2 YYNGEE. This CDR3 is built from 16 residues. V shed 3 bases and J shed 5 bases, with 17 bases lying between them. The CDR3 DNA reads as TGTGCCAGCAGCGCCCTGGGGGGGGCGAGGACCGGGGAGCTGTTTTTT. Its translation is CASSALGGARTGELFF.

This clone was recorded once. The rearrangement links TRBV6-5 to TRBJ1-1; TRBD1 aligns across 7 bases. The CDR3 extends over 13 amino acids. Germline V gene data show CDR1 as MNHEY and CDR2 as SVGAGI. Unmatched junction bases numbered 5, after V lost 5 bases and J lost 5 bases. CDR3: CASSKPQGTEAFF. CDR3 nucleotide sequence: TGTGCCAGCAGTAAACCACAGGGGACTGAAGCTTTCTTT.

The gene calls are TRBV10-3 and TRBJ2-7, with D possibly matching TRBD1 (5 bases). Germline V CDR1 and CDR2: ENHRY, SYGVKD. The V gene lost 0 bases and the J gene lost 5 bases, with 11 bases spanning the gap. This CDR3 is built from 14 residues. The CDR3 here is CAISESTRVHEQYF. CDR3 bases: TGTGCCATCAGTGAGTCGACCAGGGTCCACGAGCAGTACTTC.

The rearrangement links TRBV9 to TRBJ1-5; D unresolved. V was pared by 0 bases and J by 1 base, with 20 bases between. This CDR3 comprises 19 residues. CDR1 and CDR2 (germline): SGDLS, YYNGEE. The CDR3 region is CASSVAIRKVRRSNQPQHF. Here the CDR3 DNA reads TGTGCCAGCAGCGTAGCGATCCGAAAGGTAAGGAGAAGCAATCAGCCCCAGCATTTT.

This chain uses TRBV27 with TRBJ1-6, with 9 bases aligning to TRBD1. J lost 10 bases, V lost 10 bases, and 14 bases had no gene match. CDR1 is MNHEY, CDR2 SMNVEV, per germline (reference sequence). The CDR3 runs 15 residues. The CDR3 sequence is CATRSGGQGLSPLHF. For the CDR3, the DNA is TGTGCCACCAGGTCTGGGGGACAGGGACTCTCACCCCTCCACTTT.

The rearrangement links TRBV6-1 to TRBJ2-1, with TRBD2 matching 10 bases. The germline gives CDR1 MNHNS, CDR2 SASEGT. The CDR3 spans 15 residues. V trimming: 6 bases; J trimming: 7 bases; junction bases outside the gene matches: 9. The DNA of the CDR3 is TGTGCCAGCAGGCTAGCGGGGGCTAACATGAATGAGCAGTTCTTC. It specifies CASRLAGANMNEQFF.

As DNA, the CDR3 is TGTGCCAGCAGCTTGCCAGGGGGCGATGAAAAACTGTTTTTT. Its translation: CASSLPGGDEKLFF. The chain combines TRBV5-6 with TRBJ1-4; 8 nucleotides align to TRBD1. The CDR3 sequence is 14 residues long. V dropped 1 base and J dropped 6; count of bases not matched to a gene: 2. Germline V lookup: CDR1 SGHDT, CDR2 YYEEEE.

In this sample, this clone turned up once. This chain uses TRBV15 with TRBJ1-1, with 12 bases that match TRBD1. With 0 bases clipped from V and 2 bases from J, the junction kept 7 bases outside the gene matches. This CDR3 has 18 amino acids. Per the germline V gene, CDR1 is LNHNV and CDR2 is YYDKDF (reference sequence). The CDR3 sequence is CATSREGTGTGGNTEAFF. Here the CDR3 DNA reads TGTGCCACCAGCAGAGAGGGGACCGGGACAGGGGGCAACACTGAAGCTTTCTTT.

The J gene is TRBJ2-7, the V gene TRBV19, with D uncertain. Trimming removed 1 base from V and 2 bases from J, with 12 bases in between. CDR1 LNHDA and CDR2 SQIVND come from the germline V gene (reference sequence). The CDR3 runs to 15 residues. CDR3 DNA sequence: TGTGCCAGTAGTATAGGTAGGCGGCAAACCTACGAGCAGTACTTC. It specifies CASSIGRRQTYEQYF. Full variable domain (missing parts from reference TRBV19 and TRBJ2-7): DGGITQSPKYLFRKEGQNVTLSCEQNLNHDAMYWYRQDPGQGLRLIYYSQIVNDFQKGDIAEGYSVSREKKESFPLTVTSAQKNPTAFYLCASSIGRRQTYEQYFGPGTRLTVT.